These T cell receptor beta chains were read from a single sample in a study of T cell responses to AZD1222 COVID-19 vaccine. The assay was immunoSEQ multiplex PCR, and TCRdb's table has in-frame clones only and misses some. This table holds about 97,000 clones, around 89% found once. Material: peripheral blood, obtained on day 0 of AZD1222 vaccination. The source is an adult in good health. The conserved cysteine and the conserved F or W are not part of the CDR3 here. D genes are given only for firm matches. Size is omitted from some rows. Given values are once, few, many or a class for expanded clones.

TRBV9	NA	NA	TRBJ2-7	ASSVSEVYEQY
TRBV29-1	TRBD1	once	TRBJ2-7	SVRQGSEQY
TRBV27	NA	once	TRBJ2-2	ASKQALAGELF
TRBV7-6	TRBD2	NA	TRBJ2-7	ASSPVPGTSGGGGSYEQY
TRBV7-2	NA	NA	TRBJ1-4	ASSKKTGPTEKLF
TRBV11-2	TRBD2	NA	TRBJ2-1	ASSRGLAAISSYNEQF
TRBV7-2	NA	NA	TRBJ2-5	ASSINPGHLQETQY
TRBV7-3	NA	NA	TRBJ1-1	ASSSTLDTEAF
TRBV19	TRBD1	once	TRBJ1-5	ASSPGQGKAGNQPQH
TRBV7-2	NA	NA	TRBJ1-2	ASSLGGARYGYT
TRBV24-1	TRBD1	NA	TRBJ2-1	ATTDRANEQF
TRBV7-9	NA	once	TRBJ2-7	ASSLDGGAWEEQY
TRBV6-5	TRBD1	NA	TRBJ2-1	ASSYRGTGFDEQF
TRBV30	TRBD2	NA	TRBJ2-2	AWSSGVPNTGELF
TRBV24-1	NA	NA	TRBJ1-2	ATRAANNYGYT
TRBV12-3/TRBV12-4	TRBD1	NA	TRBJ1-5	ASSPQGVQPQH
TRBV4-2	TRBD2	NA	TRBJ2-5	ASSRNGGLGETQY
TRBV2	NA	NA	TRBJ1-1	ASSDANTEAF
TRBV27	NA	NA	TRBJ2-5	ASSLSGGEETQY
TRBV5-1	TRBD2	NA	TRBJ2-7	ASSRTSGNYEQY
TRBV6-5	NA	once	TRBJ2-7	ASSSITSSYEQY
TRBV24-1	NA	NA	TRBJ2-5	ATSPSYQETQY
TRBV27	NA	NA	TRBJ2-2	ASRWTVDTGELF
TRBV29-1	NA	once	TRBJ2-2	SVAGSSLYTGELF
TRBV27	TRBD2	NA	TRBJ2-5	ASRLLAGAETQY
TRBV14	NA	NA	TRBJ1-1	ASSPGGNTEAF
TRBV4-2	TRBD1	NA	TRBJ1-5	ASSQVTGENQPQH
TRBV7-2	NA	NA	TRBJ2-7	ASTPINGVYEQY
TRBV28	NA	NA	TRBJ1-6	ASSLQASPLH
TRBV6-1	TRBD1	NA	TRBJ1-5	ASSEARPGTGGGNQPQH
TRBV5-1	TRBD2	once	TRBJ2-1	ASSLVLAGGGEQF
TRBV6-4	NA	NA	TRBJ1-4	ASSDKAFNEKLF
TRBV3-1/TRBV3-2	NA	NA	TRBJ2-7	ASSQEGRGNSYEQY
TRBV19	NA	NA	TRBJ1-3	ASSIAEHSGNTIY
TRBV7-2	NA	NA	TRBJ1-1	ASSPRAGGTEAF
TRBV15	NA	few	TRBJ1-1	ATSRGGMGANTEAF
TRBV7-9	NA	NA	TRBJ2-1	ASSFAAWNEQF
TRBV7-2	NA	NA	TRBJ2-7	ASSHTGTYTSYEQY
TRBV28	NA	NA	TRBJ2-5	ASSLGRQETQY
TRBV9	TRBD2	NA	TRBJ2-3	ASSVGNGGGTDTQY
TRBV28	TRBD1	NA	TRBJ2-3	ASSLWTGGTDTQY
TRBV24-1	TRBD1	NA	TRBJ2-5	ATSDPPGGYQETQY
TRBV4-1	TRBD1	NA	TRBJ2-2	ASSQGQGNTGELF
TRBV7-2	NA	NA	TRBJ2-1	ASTPGGSYNEQF
TRBV10-3	TRBD1	NA	TRBJ1-3	AIRDRGLFSGNTIY
TRBV6-2/TRBV6-3	TRBD1	NA	TRBJ2-7	ASSYSSDRAH
TRBV7-9	NA	NA	TRBJ1-2	ASSLDGGLNGYT
TRBV7-3	TRBD1	once	TRBJ1-2	ASSLGTGGPYGYT
TRBV5-1	TRBD1	NA	TRBJ1-1	ASSSSGTGDTEAF
TRBV19	NA	NA	TRBJ1-2	ATTGGYGYT
TRBV10-3	TRBD1	NA	TRBJ1-5	AISRDRGDNQPQH
TRBV7-9	NA	few	TRBJ2-7	ASSPPGSYEQY
TRBV5-1	TRBD1	once	TRBJ1-1	ASSQTGEADTEAF
TRBV2	NA	NA	TRBJ1-6	ASRAGTLGDNSPLH
TRBV25-1	NA	NA	TRBJ2-7	ASSDFGAGGEQY
TRBV7-2	NA	once	TRBJ1-6	ASSLTVLSYNSPLH